The 21 T cell receptor beta chains reported below all come from one sample, sequenced in a study of blood T cell repertoires in COVID-19. Data came from immunoSEQ multiplex PCR; TCRdb stores just in-frame clones and leaves some out. Of a few hundred thousand clones listed, roughly nine tenths are singletons. Sequencing was performed on PBMCs or T cells enriched from blood (not recorded which). The source of these receptors is a woman in her 30s who had recovered from COVID-19.

The chain is built from TRBV10-3 and TRBJ2-1, with 7 bases fitting TRBD1. This CDR3 has 16 amino acids. Germline V CDR1 and CDR2: ENHRY, SYGVKD. Losses at the gene ends were 2 bases for V and 4 bases for J; bases not matched to a gene: 8. The CDR3 reads CAISEIQGKVYNEQFF. In nucleotides, the CDR3 is TGTGCCATCAGTGAGATACAGGGGAAAGTTTACAATGAGCAGTTCTTC.

The chain links TRBV18 to TRBJ1-1, with TRBD1 as a possible D gene (6 bases). CDR3 size: 17 residues. Trimming cost V 1 base and J 11 bases, with 26 bases left between them. From germline, CDR1 is KGHSH and CDR2 LQKENI. CDR3 nucleotides: TGTGCCAGCTCACCACAAGCACCGACTGCAGGGGTTTCTGCCGCTTTCTTT. Encoded protein: CASSPQAPTAGVSAAFF.

The chain links TRBV18 to TRBJ2-7; 12 bases agree with TRBD1. Germline V gives CDR1 KGHSH, CDR2 LQKENI. There are 14 residues in the CDR3. V was clipped by 3 bases and J by 7 bases; unmatched bases: 4. CDR3 amino acids: CASSPGQGAFEQYF. Here the CDR3 DNA reads TGTGCCAGCTCACCGGGACAGGGGGCGTTTGAGCAGTACTTC.

The DNA for the CDR3 is TGTGCCAGCTCACTAAATAGGGGGAAATCCTATGGCTACACCTTC. It codes for CASSLNRGKSYGYTF. J is TRBJ1-2 and V is TRBV18, with a tentative D call TRBD1 (6 bases). The V end was cut by 4 bases, the J end by 4 bases, with 16 bases between. Germline CDR1 and CDR2: KGHSH and LQKENI. This CDR3 has 15 amino acids. The full variable domain, in which reference TRBV18 and TRBJ1-2 provide the parts outside the CDR3, is NAGVMQNPRHLVRRRGQEARLRCSPMKGHSHVYWYRQLPEEGLKFMVYLQKENIIDESGMPKERFSAEFPKEGPSILRIQQVVRGDSAAYFCASSLNRGKSYGYTFGSGTRLTVV.

The chain combines TRBV7-2 with TRBJ2-2; a weak D match, TRBD2 (5 bases). Trimming took off 0 bases at V and 5 bases at J, with 10 bases between the two ends. Germline loops: CDR1 SGHTA, CDR2 FQGNSA. The CDR3 has 15 residues. The CDR3 here is CASSLADSRTGELFF. CDR3 DNA sequence: TGTGCCAGCAGCTTAGCGGACTCCCGAACCGGGGAGCTGTTTTTT.

The V and J genes are TRBV19 and TRBJ1-1; D is perhaps TRBD1 (6 bases). This CDR3 has 14 amino acids. Germline CDR1 LNHDA, CDR2 SQIVND (reference sequence). Trimming took 4 bases from V and 2 from J, leaving 11 bases between them. The chain's CDR3 is CASSKNRVNTEAFF. The CDR3 nucleotides are TGTGCCAGTAGTAAAAACAGGGTAAACACTGAAGCTTTCTTT.

This clone was seen more than once but under ten times. The V gene is TRBV10-1, the J gene TRBJ2-7; maybe TRBD2 (6 bases). Trimming pared 3 bases from V and 4 bases from J, leaving 19 bases between. The CDR3 totals 16 residues. Germline V CDR1 and CDR2: WNHNN, SYGVQD (reference sequence). DNA of the CDR3: TGCGCCAGCAGTGAAGTAATAACGGGGGTCGGGTACGAGCAGTACTTC. It translates to CASSEVITGVGYEQYF.

CDR3 sequence (DNA): TGTGCCATCAGTGAGTACCAGGGTTTGGACACTGAAGCTTTCTTT. Protein product: CAISEYQGLDTEAFF. This chain uses TRBV10-3 with TRBJ1-1, with a tentative D call TRBD1 (5 bases). The CDR3 length is 15 residues. V lost 1 base to trimming and J lost 3 bases, with 12 bases between them. The germline gives CDR1 ENHRY, CDR2 SYGVKD.

This clone was detected a few times. This chain connects TRBV5-1 to TRBJ1-6; D may be TRBD1 (5 bases). The germline V and J ends were trimmed by 4 bases and 9 bases, with 11 bases remaining between them. Germline V gives CDR1 SGHRS, CDR2 YFSETQ. The CDR3 extends over 13 amino acids. As DNA, the CDR3 is TGCGCCAGCAGCCTGCAGGGAATTTCACCCCTCCACTTT. Encoded protein: CASSLQGISPLHF.

This chain's CDR3 is CAGLFGVYGYTF. In DNA, the CDR3 is TGTGCCGGACTCTTTGGGGTTTATGGCTACACCTTC. The rearrangement joins TRBV30 to TRBJ1-2; D is ambiguous. V was clipped by 8 bases and J by 5 bases, with 15 bases between them. This CDR3 comprises 12 residues. The germline V gene has CDR1 GTSNPN and CDR2 SVGIG (reference sequence).

The chain carries TRBV4-1 and TRBJ2-7; 7 nucleotides align to TRBD1. The CDR3 has 18 residues. V lost 2 bases and J lost 4; bases outside the gene matches: 17. Germline values: CDR1 MGHRA, CDR2 YSYEKL. The CDR3 DNA is TGCGCCAGCAGCCAATCAATTTTTCAGGGGGTCTTCGATTACGAGCAGTACTTC. Protein sequence: CASSQSIFQGVFDYEQYF.

The chain couples TRBV29-1 to TRBJ2-7, with 10 positions matching TRBD2. Germline V CDR1 and CDR2: SQVTM, ANQGSEA. The CDR3 runs 13 residues. The V segment lost 6 bases and the J segment 6 bases; nucleotides outside the gene matches: 8. The CDR3 DNA reads TGCAGCGTGGATACAGGGACTAGCGTCGAGCAGTACTTC. This gives the protein CSVDTGTSVEQYF.

The chain recombines TRBV28 with TRBJ1-2; D gene ambiguous. Looked up from germline, CDR1 is MDHEN and CDR2 is SYDVKM. Trimming removed 6 bases at V and 2 bases at J, with 19 bases between. The CDR3 contains 16 residues. DNA of the CDR3: TGTGCCAGCAGAAGCCCGTCTGCGGGTCGGAACTATGGCTACACCTTC. It yields the protein CASRSPSAGRNYGYTF.

The chain joins TRBV9 to TRBJ2-7; 9 bases are shared with TRBD2. The junction had 5 bases not matched to a gene; V was cut back by 2 bases and J by 5 bases. Germline CDR1 SGDLS, CDR2 YYNGEE. This CDR3 region has 14 residues. The CDR3 DNA follows: TGTGCCAGCAGCGTTGGGGGACTAGCCCACGAGCAGTACTTC. Translation: CASSVGGLAHEQYF.

J is TRBJ1-1 and V is TRBV13, with D possibly TRBD1 on 5 matching bases. V was shortened by 3 bases and J by 7 bases, with 9 bases between the two germline ends. CDR1 is PRHDT, CDR2 FYEKMQ, per germline (reference sequence). The CDR3 contains 12 residues. This chain's CDR3 is CASSLGGFEAFF. The CDR3 region has the DNA TGTGCCAGCAGCTTGGGGGGATTTGAAGCTTTCTTT.

This clone was detected only once. V gene TRBV29-1 combines with J gene TRBJ1-4; no clear D. Germline V gene lookup returns CDR1 SQVTM and CDR2 ANQGSEA. Trimming cost V 3 bases and J 11 bases, with 7 bases left between them. CDR3 length equals 10 residues. CDR3 loop: CSVDSGKLFF. The CDR3 region has the DNA TGCAGCGTTGATTCGGGTAAACTGTTTTTT. The entire variable domain, with the rest obtained from reference TRBV29-1 and TRBJ1-4, is as follows: SAVISQKPSRDICQRGTSLTIQCQVDSQVTMMFWYRQQPGQSLTLIATANQGSEATYESGFVIDKFPISRPNLTFSTLTVSNMSPEDSSIYLCSVDSGKLFFGSGTQLSVL.

The chain employs TRBV5-4 and TRBJ2-1, with 7 bases aligning to TRBD2. The V gene end was trimmed by 1 base and the J gene end by 7 bases; junction bases not matched to a gene: 2. Germline-derived CDR1 and CDR2 are SGHNT and YYREEE (reference sequence). This CDR3 comprises 13 residues. DNA for the CDR3: TGTGCCAGCAGCTTGTACGGGAGGAATGAGCAGTTCTTC. The encoded protein is CASSLYGRNEQFF.

This clone turned up a few times. The rearrangement links TRBV6-2 or TRBV6-3 to TRBJ2-3; 12 bases are shared with TRBD2. CDR3 length equals 15 residues. CDR1 is MNHEY, CDR2 SVGEGT, per germline. V was pared by 5 bases and J by 3 bases, with 3 bases of the junction left unmatched. This chain's CDR3 is CASSNGLAGTDTQYF. In DNA, the CDR3 is TGTGCCAGCAGTAACGGACTAGCGGGAACAGATACGCAGTATTTT.

This clone has only a few counts. This chain links TRBV2 with TRBJ2-5; perhaps TRBD2 as D (5 bases). The CDR3 extends over 14 amino acids. V lost 7 bases and J lost 4, with 16 bases in between. Germline-derived CDR1 and CDR2 are SNHLY and FYNNEI. The CDR3, as DNA: TGTGCCAGCAATGCTCGCGGCGGGCGAGAGACCCAGTACTTC. Translated, it gives CASNARGGRETQYF.

This chain links TRBV18 with TRBJ2-7; 15 bases are a match to TRBD2. Germline V CDR1 and CDR2: KGHSH, LQKENI. V lost 3 bases and J lost 7; bases outside the gene matches: 4. CDR3 size: 15 residues. The CDR3 spells CASSPRTSGREEQYF. As DNA, the CDR3 is TGTGCCAGCTCACCCCGGACTAGCGGGAGGGAGGAGCAGTACTTC.

The J gene is TRBJ2-2, the V gene TRBV5-4, with 7 bases matching TRBD2. Looked up from germline, CDR1 is SGHNT and CDR2 is YYREEE (reference sequence). The length of the CDR3 is 15 residues. V gave up 4 bases and J gave up 4 bases; unmatched junction bases: 7. The CDR3 spells CASSRGASGTGELFF. CDR3 bases: TGTGCCAGCAGCAGGGGTGCTAGCGGCACCGGGGAGCTGTTTTTT. The full variable domain, with the rest looked up from reference TRBV5-4 and TRBJ2-2, is ETGVTQSPTHLIKTRGQQVTLRCSSQSGHNTVSWYQQALGQGPQFIFQYYREEENGRGNFPPRFSGLQFPNYSSELNVNALELDDSALYLCASSRGASGTGELFFGEGSRLTVL.